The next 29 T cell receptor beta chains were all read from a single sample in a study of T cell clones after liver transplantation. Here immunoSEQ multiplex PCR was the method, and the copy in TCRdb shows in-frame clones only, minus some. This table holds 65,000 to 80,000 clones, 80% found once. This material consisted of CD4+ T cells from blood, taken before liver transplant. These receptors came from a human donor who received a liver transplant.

The CDR3 is CASQERGTGIADTQYF. In DNA, the CDR3 is TGTGCCAGTCAGGAGCGCGGGACAGGGATTGCAGATACGCAGTATTTT. The chain joins TRBV19 to TRBJ2-3, with TRBD1 identical over 9 bases. Germline CDR1 is LNHDA and CDR2 is SQIVND (reference sequence). V lost 8 bases and J lost 4; bases outside the gene matches: 13. The CDR3 covers 16 residues. Based on the CDR3 plus reference TRBV19 and TRBJ2-3, the full variable domain is DGGITQSPKYLFRKEGQNVTLSCEQNLNHDAMYWYRQDPGQGLRLIYYSQIVNDFQKGDIAEGYSVSREKKESFPLTVTSAQKNPTAFYLCASQERGTGIADTQYFGPGTRLTVL.

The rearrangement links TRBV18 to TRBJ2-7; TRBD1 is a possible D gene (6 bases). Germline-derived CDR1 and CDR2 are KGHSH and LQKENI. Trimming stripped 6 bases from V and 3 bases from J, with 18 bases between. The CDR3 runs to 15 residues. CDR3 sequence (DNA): TGTGCCAGCTCCTTAGGACAGCAAAGTGGCTACGAGCAGTACTTC. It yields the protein CASSLGQQSGYEQYF.

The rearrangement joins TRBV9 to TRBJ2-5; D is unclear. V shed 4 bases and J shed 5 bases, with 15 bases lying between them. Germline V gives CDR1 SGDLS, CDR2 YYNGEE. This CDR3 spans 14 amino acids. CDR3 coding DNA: TGTGCCAGCAGCTCCCAGGAAGGAGCGGAGACCCAGTACTTC. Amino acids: CASSSQEGAETQYF.

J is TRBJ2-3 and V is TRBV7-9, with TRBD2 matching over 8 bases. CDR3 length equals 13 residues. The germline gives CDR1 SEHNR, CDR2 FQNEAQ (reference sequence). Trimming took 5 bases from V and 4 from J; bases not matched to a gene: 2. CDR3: CASSLGGADTQYF. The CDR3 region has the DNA TGTGCCAGCAGCCTCGGGGGGGCAGATACGCAGTATTTT.

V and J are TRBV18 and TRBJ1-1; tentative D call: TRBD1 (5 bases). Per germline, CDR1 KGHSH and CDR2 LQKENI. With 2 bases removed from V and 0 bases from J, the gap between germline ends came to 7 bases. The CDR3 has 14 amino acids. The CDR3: CASSPKGVNTEAFF. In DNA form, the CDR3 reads TGTGCCAGCTCACCAAAAGGGGTGAACACTGAAGCTTTCTTT.

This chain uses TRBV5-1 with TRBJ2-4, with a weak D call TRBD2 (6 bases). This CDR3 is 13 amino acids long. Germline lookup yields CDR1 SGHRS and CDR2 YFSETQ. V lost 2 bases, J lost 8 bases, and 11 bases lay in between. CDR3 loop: CASSFTREDIQYF. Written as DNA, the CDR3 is TGCGCCAGCAGCTTCACAAGGGAGGACATTCAGTACTTC.

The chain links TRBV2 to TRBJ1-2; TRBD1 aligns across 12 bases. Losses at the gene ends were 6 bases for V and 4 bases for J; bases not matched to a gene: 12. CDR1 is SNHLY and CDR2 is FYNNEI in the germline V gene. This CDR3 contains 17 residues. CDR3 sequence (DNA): TGTGCCAGCAGCGACGATGGGACAGGGGGCCTTAGCTATGGCTACACCTTC. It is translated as CASSDDGTGGLSYGYTF.

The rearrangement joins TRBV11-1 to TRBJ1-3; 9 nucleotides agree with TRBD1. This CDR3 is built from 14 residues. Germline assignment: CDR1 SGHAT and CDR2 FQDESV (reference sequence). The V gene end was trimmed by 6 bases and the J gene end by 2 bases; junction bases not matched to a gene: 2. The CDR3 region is CASSRDRAGNTIYF. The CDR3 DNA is TGTGCCAGCAGTCGGGACAGGGCTGGAAACACCATATATTTT. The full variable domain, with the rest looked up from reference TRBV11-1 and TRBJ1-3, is EAEVAQSPRYKITEKSQAVAFWCDPISGHATLYWYRQILGQGPELLVQFQDESVVDDSQLPKDRFSAERLKGVDSTLKIQPAELGDSAMYLCASSRDRAGNTIYFGEGSWLTVV.

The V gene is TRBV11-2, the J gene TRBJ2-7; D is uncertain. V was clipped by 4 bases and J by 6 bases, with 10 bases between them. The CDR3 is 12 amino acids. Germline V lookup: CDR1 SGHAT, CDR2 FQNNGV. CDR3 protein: CASSSPLGEQYF. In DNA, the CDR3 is TGTGCCAGCAGCTCCCCCCTGGGCGAGCAGTACTTC.

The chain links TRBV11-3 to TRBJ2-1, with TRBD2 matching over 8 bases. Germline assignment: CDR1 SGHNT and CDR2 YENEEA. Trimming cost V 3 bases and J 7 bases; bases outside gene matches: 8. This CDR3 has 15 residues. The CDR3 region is CASSFFGRASNEQFF. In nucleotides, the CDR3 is TGTGCCAGCAGCTTCTTCGGGAGGGCGTCGAATGAGCAGTTCTTC.

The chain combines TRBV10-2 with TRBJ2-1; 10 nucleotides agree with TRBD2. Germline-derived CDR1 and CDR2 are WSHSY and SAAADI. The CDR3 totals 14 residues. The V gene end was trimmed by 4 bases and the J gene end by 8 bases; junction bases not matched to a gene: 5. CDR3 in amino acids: CASSASGRADEQFF. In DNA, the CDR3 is TGCGCCAGCAGTGCCAGCGGGAGGGCGGATGAGCAGTTCTTC.

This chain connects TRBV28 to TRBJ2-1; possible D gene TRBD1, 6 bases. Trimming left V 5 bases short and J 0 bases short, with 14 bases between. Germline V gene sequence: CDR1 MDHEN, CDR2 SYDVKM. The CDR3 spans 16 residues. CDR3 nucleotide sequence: TGTGCCAGCAGTCCCTCAGGGGTGGGCTCCTACAATGAGCAGTTCTTC. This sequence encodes CASSPSGVGSYNEQFF.

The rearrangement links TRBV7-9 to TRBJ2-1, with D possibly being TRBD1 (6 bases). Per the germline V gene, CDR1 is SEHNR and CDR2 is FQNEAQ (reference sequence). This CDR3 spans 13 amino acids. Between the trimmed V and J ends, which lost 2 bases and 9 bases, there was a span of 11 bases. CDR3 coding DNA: TGTGCCAGCAGCTTACTAGCCAGGGGTGAGCAGTTCTTC. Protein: CASSLLARGEQFF.

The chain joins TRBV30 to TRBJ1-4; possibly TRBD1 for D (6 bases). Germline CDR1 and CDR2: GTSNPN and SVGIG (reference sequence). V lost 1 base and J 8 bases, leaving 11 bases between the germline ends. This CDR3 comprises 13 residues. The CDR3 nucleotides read TGTGCCTGGAGTGACAGGGTAGGGGAAAAACTGTTTTTT. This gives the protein CAWSDRVGEKLFF.

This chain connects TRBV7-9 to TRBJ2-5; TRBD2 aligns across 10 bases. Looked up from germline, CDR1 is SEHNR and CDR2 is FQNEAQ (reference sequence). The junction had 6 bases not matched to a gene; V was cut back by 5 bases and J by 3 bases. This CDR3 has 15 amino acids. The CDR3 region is CASSQTGTSEETQYF. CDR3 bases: TGTGCCAGCAGCCAAACCGGGACTAGCGAAGAGACCCAGTACTTC.

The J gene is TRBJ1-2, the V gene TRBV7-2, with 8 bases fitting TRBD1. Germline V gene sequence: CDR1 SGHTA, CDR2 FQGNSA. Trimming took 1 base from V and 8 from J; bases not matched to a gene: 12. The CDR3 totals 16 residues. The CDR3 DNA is TGTGCCAGCAGCTTAGTAGTTAGGGCAGGGGGCGGAGGCTACACCTTC. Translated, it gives CASSLVVRAGGGGYTF.

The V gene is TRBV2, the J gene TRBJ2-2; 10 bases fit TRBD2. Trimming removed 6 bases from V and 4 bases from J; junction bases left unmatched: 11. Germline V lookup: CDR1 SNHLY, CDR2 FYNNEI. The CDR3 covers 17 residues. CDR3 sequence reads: CASRGPSGRAPTGELFF. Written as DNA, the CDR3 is TGTGCCAGCAGGGGACCGAGCGGGAGGGCCCCCACCGGGGAGCTGTTTTTT.

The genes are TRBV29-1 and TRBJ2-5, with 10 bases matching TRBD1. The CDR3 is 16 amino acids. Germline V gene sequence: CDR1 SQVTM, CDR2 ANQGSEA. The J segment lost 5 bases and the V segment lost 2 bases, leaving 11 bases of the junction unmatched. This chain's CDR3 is CSVETYRDRGRETQYF. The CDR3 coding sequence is TGCAGCGTTGAAACCTACCGGGACAGGGGCCGTGAGACCCAGTACTTC.

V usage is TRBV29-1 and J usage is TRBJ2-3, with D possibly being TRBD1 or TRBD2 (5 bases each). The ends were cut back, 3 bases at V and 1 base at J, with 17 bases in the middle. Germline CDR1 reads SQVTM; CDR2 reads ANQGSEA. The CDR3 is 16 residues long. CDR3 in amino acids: CSVDRGPRGGTDTQYF. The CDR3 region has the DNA TGCAGCGTTGATAGGGGCCCCAGAGGGGGCACAGATACGCAGTATTTT.

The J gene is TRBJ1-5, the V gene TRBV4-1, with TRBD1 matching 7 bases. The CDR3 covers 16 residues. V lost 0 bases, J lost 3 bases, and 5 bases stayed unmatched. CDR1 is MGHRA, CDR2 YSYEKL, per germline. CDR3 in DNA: TGCGCCAGCAGCCAAGAGTTGACAGGGCCCAATCAGCCCCAGCATTTT. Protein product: CASSQELTGPNQPQHF.

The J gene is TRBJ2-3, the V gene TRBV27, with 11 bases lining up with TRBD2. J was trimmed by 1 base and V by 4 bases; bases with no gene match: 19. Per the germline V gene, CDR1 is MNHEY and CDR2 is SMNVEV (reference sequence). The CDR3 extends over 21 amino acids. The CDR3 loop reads CASSWTLAGAGPLSRTDTQYF. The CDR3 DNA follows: TGTGCCAGCAGTTGGACACTAGCGGGAGCGGGGCCCCTCTCCCGCACAGATACGCAGTATTTT.

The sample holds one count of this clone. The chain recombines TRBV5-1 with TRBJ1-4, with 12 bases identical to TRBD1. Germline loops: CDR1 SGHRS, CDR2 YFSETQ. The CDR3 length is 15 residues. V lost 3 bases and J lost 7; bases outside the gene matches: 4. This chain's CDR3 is CASSSGTGGGEKLFF. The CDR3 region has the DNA TGCGCCAGCAGCTCAGGGACAGGGGGCGGTGAAAAACTGTTTTTT. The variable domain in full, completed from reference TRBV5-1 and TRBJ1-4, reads KAGVTQTPRYLIKTRGQQVTLSCSPISGHRSVSWYQQTPGQGLQFLFEYFSETQRNKGNFPGRFSGRQFSNSRSEMNVSTLELGDSALYLCASSSGTGGGEKLFFGSGTQLSVL.

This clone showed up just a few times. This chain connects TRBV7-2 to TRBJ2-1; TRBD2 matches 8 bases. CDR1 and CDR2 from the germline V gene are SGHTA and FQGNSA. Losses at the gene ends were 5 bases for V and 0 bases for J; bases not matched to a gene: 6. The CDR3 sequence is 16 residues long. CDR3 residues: CASSVQAGVSYNEQFF. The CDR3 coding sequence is TGTGCCAGCAGCGTACAAGCGGGAGTCTCCTACAATGAGCAGTTCTTC.

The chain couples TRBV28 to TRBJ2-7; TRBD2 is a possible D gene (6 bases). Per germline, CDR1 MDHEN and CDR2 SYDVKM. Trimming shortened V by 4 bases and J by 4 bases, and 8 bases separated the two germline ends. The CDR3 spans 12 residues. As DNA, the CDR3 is TGTGCCAGCAGTTCGGGGAGGTACGAGCAGTACTTC. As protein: CASSSGRYEQYF.

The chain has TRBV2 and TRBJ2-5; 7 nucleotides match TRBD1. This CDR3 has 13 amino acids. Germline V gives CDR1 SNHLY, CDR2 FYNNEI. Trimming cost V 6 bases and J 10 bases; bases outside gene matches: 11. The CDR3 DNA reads TGTGCCAGCAGGCTGCATTTTACAGGGGACCAGTACTTC. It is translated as CASRLHFTGDQYF. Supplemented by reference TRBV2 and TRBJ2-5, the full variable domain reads EPEVTQTPSHQVTQMGQEVILRCVPISNHLYFYWYRQILGQKVEFLVSFYNNEISEKSEIFDDQFSVERPDGSNFTLKIRSTKLEDSAMYFCASRLHFTGDQYFGPGTRLLVL.

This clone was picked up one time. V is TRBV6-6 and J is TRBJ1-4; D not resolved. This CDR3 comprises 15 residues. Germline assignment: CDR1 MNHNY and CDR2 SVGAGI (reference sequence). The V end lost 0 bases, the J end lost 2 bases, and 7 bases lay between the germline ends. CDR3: CASSYSARTNEKLFF. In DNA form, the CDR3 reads TGTGCCAGCAGTTACTCGGCCAGGACTAATGAAAAACTGTTTTTT.

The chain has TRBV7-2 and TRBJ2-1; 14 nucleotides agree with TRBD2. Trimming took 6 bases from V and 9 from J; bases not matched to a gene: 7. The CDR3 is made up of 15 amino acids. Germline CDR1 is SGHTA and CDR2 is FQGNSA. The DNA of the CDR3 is TGTGCCAGCAGGGGACTAGCGGGAGTGTTTGGTGAGCAGTTCTTC. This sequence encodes CASRGLAGVFGEQFF.

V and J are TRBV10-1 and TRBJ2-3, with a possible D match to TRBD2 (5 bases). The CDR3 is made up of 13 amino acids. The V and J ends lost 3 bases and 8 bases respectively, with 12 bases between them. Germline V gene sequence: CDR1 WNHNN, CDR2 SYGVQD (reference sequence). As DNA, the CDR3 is TGCGCCAGCAGTGAATCCCAGGCGGGTACGCAGTATTTT. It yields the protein CASSESQAGTQYF.

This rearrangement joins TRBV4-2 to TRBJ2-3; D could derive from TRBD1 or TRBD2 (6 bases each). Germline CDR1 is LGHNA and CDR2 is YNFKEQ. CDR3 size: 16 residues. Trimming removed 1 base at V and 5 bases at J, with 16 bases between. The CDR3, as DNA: TGTGCCAGCAGCCAAGCCCGAGGGGGAGCGGGAGATACGCAGTATTTT. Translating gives CASSQARGGAGDTQYF.